Shown below are 28 T cell receptor beta chains from a single sample sequenced in a study of T cell responses to AZD1222 COVID-19 vaccine. Sequenced by immunoSEQ multiplex PCR; TCRdb stores in-frame clones only, minus some. The sample carries about 100,000 clones, just under 90% recorded once. The source material was peripheral blood, sampled on day 0 of AZD1222 vaccination. These receptors were obtained from an adult in good health.

The chain links TRBV2 to TRBJ1-1; TRBD1 might be the D (6 bases). The CDR3 covers 14 residues. Germline CDR1 is SNHLY and CDR2 is FYNNEI. V was shortened by 3 bases and J by 3 bases, with 11 bases between the two germline ends. This chain's CDR3 is CASSDRGFHTEAFF. For the CDR3, the DNA is TGTGCCAGCAGTGACAGGGGATTCCACACTGAAGCTTTCTTT.

This chain connects TRBV3-1 (or the pseudogene TRBV3-2) to TRBJ1-1; TRBD1 aligns across 7 bases. Germline-derived CDR1 and CDR2 are LGHDT and YNNKEL (reference sequence). This CDR3 region has 15 residues. V trimming: 5 bases; J trimming: 0 bases; junction bases outside the gene matches: 6. This CDR3 is CASSGQALMNTEAFF. As DNA, the CDR3 is TGTGCCAGCAGCGGACAGGCCCTAATGAACACTGAAGCTTTCTTT.

This clone appeared a single time. The chain employs TRBV12-3 or TRBV12-4 and TRBJ1-1, with D maybe TRBD1 (5 bases). The germline V and J ends were trimmed by 6 bases and 6 bases, with 14 bases remaining between them. The CDR3 totals 13 residues. This chain's CDR3 is CASSVGGVAEAFF. The CDR3 DNA reads as TGTGCCAGCAGCGTCGGGGGTGTCGCTGAAGCTTTCTTT.

V usage is TRBV3-1 (or the pseudogene TRBV3-2) and J usage is TRBJ1-5; the D is unclear. This CDR3 comprises 14 residues. The germline CDR1 and CDR2 sequences are LGHDT and YNNKEL (reference sequence). Trimming shortened V by 9 bases and J by 4 bases, and 16 bases separated the two germline ends. The CDR3 sequence is CASSSGIPNQPQHF. The CDR3 DNA is TGTGCCAGTTCATCGGGGATACCAAATCAGCCCCAGCATTTT.

The chain recombines TRBV9 with TRBJ2-3, with D unresolved. This CDR3 has 13 residues. Germline V gene data show CDR1 as SGDLS and CDR2 as YYNGEE. V was shortened by 0 bases and J by 1 base, with 3 bases between the two germline ends. The CDR3 protein is CASSVGRTDTQYF. The CDR3 DNA sequence: TGTGCCAGCAGCGTAGGACGCACAGATACGCAGTATTTT.

The gene calls are TRBV12-2 and TRBJ1-4; the table's TRBD1 call for D was not verified on the DNA. TRBV12-2 is an annotated pseudogene. The CDR3 spans 19 residues. Here the CDR3 reads CASRFNGTRTGRVGEKLFF. In DNA, the CDR3 is TGTGCAAGTCGCTTCAACGGGACAAGGACAGGGCGGGTAGGAGAAAAACTGTTTTTT.

The V and J genes are TRBV3-1 (or the pseudogene TRBV3-2) and TRBJ1-1; 8 bases map to TRBD1. The germline V gene encodes CDR1 LGHDT and CDR2 YNNKEL (reference sequence). This CDR3 region has 13 residues. The J segment lost 11 bases and the V segment lost 1 base, leaving 6 bases of the junction unmatched. Here the CDR3 DNA reads TGTGCCAGCAGCCAAGGACAGGGGATTACGGCTTTCTTT. Protein product: CASSQGQGITAFF.

The rearrangement joins TRBV5-1 to TRBJ2-1, with 7 nucleotides matching TRBD1. The V segment lost 4 bases and the J segment 4 bases; nucleotides outside the gene matches: 8. This CDR3 contains 15 residues. Germline V CDR1 and CDR2: SGHRS, YFSETQ. The CDR3 spells CASSRTGADYNEQFF. The CDR3 coding sequence is TGCGCCAGCAGCAGAACAGGGGCGGATTACAATGAGCAGTTCTTC. The full variable domain, rest sourced from reference TRBV5-1 and TRBJ2-1, is KAGVTQTPRYLIKTRGQQVTLSCSPISGHRSVSWYQQTPGQGLQFLFEYFSETQRNKGNFPGRFSGRQFSNSRSEMNVSTLELGDSALYLCASSRTGADYNEQFFGPGTRLTVL.

This clone was seen just once. The V call is TRBV29-1, the J call TRBJ2-4; 8 nucleotides match TRBD2. J gave up 7 bases and V 1 base, and 3 bases lay outside the gene matches. The length of the CDR3 is 13 residues. CDR1 and CDR2 (germline): SQVTM, ANQGSEA. The CDR3 sequence is CSVEVAGRNIQYF. In nucleotides, the CDR3 is TGCAGCGTTGAAGTAGCGGGACGTAACATTCAGTACTTC. The full variable domain, its missing parts supplied by reference TRBV29-1 and TRBJ2-4, is SAVISQKPSRDICQRGTSLTIQCQVDSQVTMMFWYRQQPGQSLTLIATANQGSEATYESGFVIDKFPISRPNLTFSTLTVSNMSPEDSSIYLCSVEVAGRNIQYFGAGTRLSVL.

V gene TRBV7-2 combines with J gene TRBJ2-7; D remains unclear. Germline V lookup: CDR1 SGHTA, CDR2 FQGNSA. The CDR3 contains 11 residues. Trimming removed 0 bases from V and 5 bases from J, with 2 bases in between. In DNA form, the CDR3 reads TGTGCCAGCAGCTTAGCCCACGAGCAGTACTTC. Translated: CASSLAHEQYF.

This chain links TRBV2 with TRBJ2-2; 7 positions match TRBD2. Germline trimming cut 4 bases from V and 6 bases from J; bases unmatched to any gene: 5. The germline V gene has CDR1 SNHLY and CDR2 FYNNEI. CDR3 size: 14 residues. Here the CDR3 reads CASSGAREPGELFF. CDR3 nucleotide sequence: TGTGCCAGCAGTGGGGCGCGGGAGCCCGGGGAGCTGTTTTTT.

The genes are TRBV19 and TRBJ1-1; weak D call: TRBD1 (6 bases). The CDR3 length is 16 residues. The germline V and J ends were trimmed by 7 bases and 1 base, with 19 bases remaining between them. Germline V gives CDR1 LNHDA, CDR2 SQIVND (reference sequence). The CDR3 sequence is CASTLPPGAGNTEAFF. The CDR3 nucleotides read TGTGCCAGTACCCTTCCTCCGGGGGCGGGGAACACTGAAGCTTTCTTT. Supplemented by reference TRBV19 and TRBJ1-1, the full variable domain reads DGGITQSPKYLFRKEGQNVTLSCEQNLNHDAMYWYRQDPGQGLRLIYYSQIVNDFQKGDIAEGYSVSREKKESFPLTVTSAQKNPTAFYLCASTLPPGAGNTEAFFGQGTRLTVV.

The V and J genes are TRBV28 and TRBJ2-1; 8 positions agree with TRBD2. This CDR3 spans 16 amino acids. Per germline, CDR1 MDHEN and CDR2 SYDVKM. V trimming: 6 bases; J trimming: 8 bases; junction bases outside the gene matches: 15. Here the CDR3 DNA reads TGTGCCAGCAGCCCCAGGCGAATAGCGGGAATGGATGAGCAGTTCTTC. As protein: CASSPRRIAGMDEQFF.

The rearrangement joins TRBV5-1 to TRBJ2-5; D is perhaps TRBD2 (6 bases). Trimming took off 7 bases at V and 3 bases at J, with 19 bases between the two ends. The germline V gene encodes CDR1 SGHRS and CDR2 YFSETQ. This CDR3 has 15 residues. CDR3 region: CASSTSGRREETQYF. The CDR3 DNA reads TGCGCCAGCTCAACGAGCGGGCGACGAGAAGAGACCCAGTACTTC.

The chain combines TRBV7-2 with TRBJ2-6, with no clear D. V was clipped by 1 base and J by 0 bases, with 7 bases between them. Germline-derived CDR1 and CDR2 are SGHTA and FQGNSA. This CDR3 is 16 amino acids long. CDR3 nucleotide sequence: TGTGCCAGCAGCTTAGTTTGGGGCTCTGGGGCCAACGTCCTGACTTTC. Protein sequence: CASSLVWGSGANVLTF.

V gene TRBV5-1 combines with J gene TRBJ1-1; TRBD1 might be the D (5 bases). CDR3 length equals 14 residues. V was pared by 0 bases and J by 0 bases, with 6 bases between. Germline V gene data show CDR1 as SGHRS and CDR2 as YFSETQ. The CDR3 sequence is CASSLGGLNTEAFF. CDR3 DNA: TGCGCCAGCAGCTTGGGGGGCTTGAACACTGAAGCTTTCTTT.

The chain carries TRBV18 and TRBJ2-5; perhaps TRBD2 as D (6 bases). V was trimmed by 2 bases and J by 5 bases, leaving 9 bases between them. CDR3 length: 13 residues. CDR1 KGHSH and CDR2 LQKENI come from the germline V gene. In nucleotides, the CDR3 is TGTGCCAGCTCACCAGGGACTGAGGAGACCCAGTACTTC. Protein product: CASSPGTEETQYF.

The chain couples TRBV6-5 to TRBJ1-6, with D perhaps TRBD1 (5 bases). CDR3 length: 16 amino acids. CDR1 and CDR2 from the germline V gene are MNHEY and SVGAGI. V was trimmed by 0 bases and J by 3 bases, leaving 9 bases between them. CDR3 protein: CASSYSTALYNSPLHF. The CDR3 region has the DNA TGTGCCAGCAGTTACTCGACAGCCCTCTATAATTCACCCCTCCACTTT.

This clone was observed a few times. J is TRBJ2-5 and V is TRBV6-5; 7 bases line up with TRBD1. Germline loops: CDR1 MNHEY, CDR2 SVGAGI. The CDR3 sequence is 13 residues long. V shed 2 bases and J 4 bases; nucleotides not matched to a gene: 1. This CDR3 is CASSYNRGETQYF. The CDR3 DNA sequence: TGTGCCAGCAGTTACAACAGGGGAGAGACCCAGTACTTC.

The CDR3 DNA reads as TGTGCCTCCAGTAGTAAGTCTATCGCGGCCCAAGAAAAACTGTTTTTT. Translated: CASSSKSIAAQEKLFF. The chain uses TRBV19 and TRBJ1-4; D remains ambiguous. Trimming pared 11 bases from V and 8 bases from J, leaving 27 bases between. The CDR3 loop spans 16 amino acids. Germline values: CDR1 LNHDA, CDR2 SQIVND (reference sequence).

This clone has a single count. This chain links TRBV27 with TRBJ1-2, with a weak D call TRBD1 (6 bases). Looked up from germline, CDR1 is MNHEY and CDR2 is SMNVEV (reference sequence). The CDR3 totals 15 residues. V lost 5 bases, J lost 4 bases, and 17 bases lay in between. The CDR3 loop reads CASSRRLDRSYGYTF. DNA of the CDR3: TGTGCCAGCAGTCGGCGTTTAGACAGGTCCTATGGCTACACCTTC.

Of note for this clone: Other DNA sequences from this sample encode an identical CDR3 as well. The rearrangement links TRBV6-5 to TRBJ1-2; no clear D. The V gene lost 0 bases and the J gene lost 4 bases, with 12 bases spanning the gap. CDR1 MNHEY and CDR2 SVGAGI come from the germline V gene. CDR3 length equals 15 residues. This CDR3 is CASSYSAESSYGYTF. DNA for the CDR3: TGTGCCAGCAGTTACTCGGCGGAGTCGAGCTATGGCTACACCTTC.

This clone was counted a single time. In DNA form, the CDR3 reads TGCGCCAGCAGCCATACACAGGGGCGGAACACTGAAGCTTTCTTT. It yields the protein CASSHTQGRNTEAFF. This chain links TRBV4-1 with TRBJ1-1, with TRBD1 matching over 7 bases. Trimming took 3 bases from V and 1 from J; bases not matched to a gene: 5. CDR1 MGHRA and CDR2 YSYEKL come from the germline V gene. The CDR3 extends over 15 amino acids.

The chain is built from TRBV20-1 and TRBJ2-2; the D gene could be TRBD1 or TRBD2 (5 bases each). The V and J ends lost 3 bases and 7 bases respectively, with 18 bases between them. This CDR3 spans 15 amino acids. CDR1 and CDR2 from the germline V gene are DFQATT and SNEGSKA (reference sequence). The chain's CDR3 is CSASPRDERNGELFF. CDR3 DNA: TGCAGTGCTAGTCCCCGGGACGAGAGAAACGGGGAGCTGTTTTTT.

The chain recombines TRBV6-5 with TRBJ2-7, with TRBD1 matching over 10 bases. Germline-derived CDR1 and CDR2 are MNHEY and SVGAGI. V was pared by 0 bases and J by 6 bases, with 8 bases of the junction left unmatched. The CDR3 spans 16 residues. The CDR3 coding sequence is TGTGCCAGCAGTTACTCGGTCGGGACAGGGGCCTCCGAGCAGTACTTC. It translates to CASSYSVGTGASEQYF.

The gene calls are TRBV18 and TRBJ2-1; 9 nucleotides line up with TRBD1. This CDR3 is built from 15 residues. CDR1 and CDR2 from the germline V gene are KGHSH and LQKENI. The J segment lost 8 bases and the V segment lost 3 bases, leaving 8 bases of the junction unmatched. The CDR3 coding sequence is TGTGCCAGCTCACCGGGAACAGGGGGCGCATATGAGCAGTTCTTC. Its protein product is CASSPGTGGAYEQFF.

The chain combines TRBV11-3 with TRBJ2-1; 10 bases are shared with TRBD2. The J segment lost 9 bases and the V segment lost 2 bases, leaving 10 bases of the junction unmatched. Germline V CDR1 and CDR2: SGHNT, YENEEA. The CDR3 sequence is 16 residues long. The CDR3 protein is CASSLPSSGSSTEQFF. CDR3 in DNA: TGTGCCAGCAGCTTACCATCTAGCGGGAGTTCTACTGAGCAGTTCTTC.

This sequence joins TRBV28 and TRBJ2-5, with D perhaps matching TRBD1 (5 bases). V lost 6 bases to trimming and J lost 2 bases, with 10 bases between them. Germline CDR1 is MDHEN and CDR2 is SYDVKM. The CDR3 has 13 residues. The CDR3: CASSLDSQETQYF. In nucleotides, the CDR3 is TGTGCCAGCAGCTTAGACAGTCAAGAGACCCAGTACTTC. Looking up the rest from reference TRBV28 and TRBJ2-5 gives the full variable domain: DVKVTQSSRYLVKRTGEKVFLECVQDMDHENMFWYRQDPGLGLRLIYFSYDVKMKEKGDIPEGYSVSREKKERFSLILESASTNQTSMYLCASSLDSQETQYFGPGTRLLVL.